The entry below describes one T cell receptor beta chain. Reverse transcription of 0.5 to 1 ug RNA was performed with random hexamers. TCRdb redid the calling of the immunoSEQ multiplex PCR reads with MiXCR, one entry per CDR3 protein. The table includes roughly 200,000 distinct CDR3 sequences, around 95% detected once. This CDR3 spans 16 amino acids. Germline V CDR1 and CDR2: DFQATT, SNEGSKA (reference sequence). V trimming: 6 bases; J trimming: 1 base; junction bases outside the gene matches: 8. The multiple sclerosis control group was made up of treatment-naive patients with stable or active relapsing-remitting disease. While CD8+ and CD4+ T cells were isolated negatively, TEMRA cells were enriched by FACS. This entry is derived from a study of CD8 T cells in Susac syndrome.

Material: CD4+ T cells from PBMCs. This receptor was taken from a human donor with multiple sclerosis. The chain is built from TRBV20-1 and TRBJ2-5, with 13 bases matching TRBD2. The CDR3 DNA follows: TGCAGTGCCGCAGGACTAGCGGGGGCCGCCCAAGAGACCCAGTACTTC. Translated: CSAAGLAGAAQETQYF.